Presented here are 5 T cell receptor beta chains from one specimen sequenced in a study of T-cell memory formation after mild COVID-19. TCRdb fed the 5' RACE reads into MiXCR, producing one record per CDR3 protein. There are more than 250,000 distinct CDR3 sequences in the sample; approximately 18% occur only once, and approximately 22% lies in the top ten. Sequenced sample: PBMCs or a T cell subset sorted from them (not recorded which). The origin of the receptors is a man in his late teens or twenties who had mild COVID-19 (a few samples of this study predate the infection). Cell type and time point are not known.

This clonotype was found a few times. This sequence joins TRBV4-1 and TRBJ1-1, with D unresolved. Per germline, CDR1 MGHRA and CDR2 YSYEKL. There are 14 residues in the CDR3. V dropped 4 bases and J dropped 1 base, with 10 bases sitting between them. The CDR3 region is CASSRGDANTEAFF. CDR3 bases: TGCGCCAGCAGCCGGGGAGATGCGAACACTGAAGCTTTCTTT.

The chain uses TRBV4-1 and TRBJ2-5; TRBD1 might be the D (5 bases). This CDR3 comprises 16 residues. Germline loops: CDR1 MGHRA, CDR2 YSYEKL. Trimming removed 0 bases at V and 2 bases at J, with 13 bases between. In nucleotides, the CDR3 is TGCGCCAGCAGCCAAGATGTAGGGGCAGGACAAGAGACCCAGTACTTC. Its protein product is CASSQDVGAGQETQYF.

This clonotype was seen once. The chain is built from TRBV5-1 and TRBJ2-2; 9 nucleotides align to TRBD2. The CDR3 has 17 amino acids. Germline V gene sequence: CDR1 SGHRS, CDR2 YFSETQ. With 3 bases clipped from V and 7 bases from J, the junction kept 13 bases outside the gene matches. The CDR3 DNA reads TGCGCCAGCAGCTGGAACAGCGGGGGGCTTCGGAACGGGGAGCTGTTTTTT. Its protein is CASSWNSGGLRNGELFF. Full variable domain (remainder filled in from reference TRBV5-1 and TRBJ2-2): KAGVTQTPRYLIKTRGQQVTLSCSPISGHRSVSWYQQTPGQGLQFLFEYFSETQRNKGNFPGRFSGRQFSNSRSEMNVSTLELGDSALYLCASSWNSGGLRNGELFFGEGSRLTVL.

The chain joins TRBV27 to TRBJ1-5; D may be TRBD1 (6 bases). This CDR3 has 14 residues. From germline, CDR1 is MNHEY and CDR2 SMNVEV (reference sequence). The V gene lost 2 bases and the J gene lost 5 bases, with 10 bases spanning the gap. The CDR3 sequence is CASSLQGTHQPQHF. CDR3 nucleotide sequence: TGTGCCAGCAGTTTACAGGGGACCCATCAGCCCCAGCATTTT.

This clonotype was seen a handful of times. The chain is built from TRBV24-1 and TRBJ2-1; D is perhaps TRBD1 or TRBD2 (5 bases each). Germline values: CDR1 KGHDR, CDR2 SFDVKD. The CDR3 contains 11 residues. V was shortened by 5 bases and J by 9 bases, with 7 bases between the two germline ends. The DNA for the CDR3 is TGTGCCACCAGTGTGGGGACTGAGCAGTTCTTC. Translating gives CATSVGTEQFF.